Presented here are 27 T cell receptor beta chains from one specimen sequenced in a study of human T cells and chemical hapten exposure. MiXCR, run by TCRdb on the 5' RACE reads, gives a single entry per CDR3 protein. The table has tens of thousands of distinct CDR3 sequences, about 15% seen once. Blood, whole and unfractionated, served as the source for total RNA extraction. These receptors all stem from a female donor in good health.

V and J are TRBV7-2 and TRBJ1-2, with D unclear. The V end lost 1 base, the J end lost 3 bases, and 6 bases lay between the germline ends. The CDR3 is 13 amino acids. Per germline, CDR1 SGHTA and CDR2 FQGNSA. The CDR3 DNA reads as TGTGCCAGCAGCTTAGACACGGACTATGGCTACACCTTC. Its protein product is CASSLDTDYGYTF.

This clonotype has a handful of counts. The chain combines TRBV7-9 with TRBJ1-1, with 8 bases that match TRBD1. J was trimmed by 2 bases and V by 1 base; bases with no gene match: 3. Germline V gene lookup returns CDR1 SEHNR and CDR2 FQNEAQ (reference sequence). The CDR3 covers 15 residues. CDR3 in amino acids: CASSLVAGGNTEAFF. In nucleotides, the CDR3 is TGTGCCAGCAGCTTAGTGGCAGGGGGCAACACTGAAGCTTTCTTT.

The chain has TRBV28 and TRBJ1-2; D call uncertain. Trimming shortened V by 4 bases and J by 1 base, and 10 bases separated the two germline ends. The germline CDR1 and CDR2 sequences are MDHEN and SYDVKM. There are 14 residues in the CDR3. This chain's CDR3 is CASSSPPVNYGYTF. CDR3 DNA sequence: TGTGCCAGCAGTTCGCCACCGGTTAACTATGGCTACACCTTC.

The chain employs TRBV6-1 and TRBJ1-1; 8 positions match TRBD1. Per the germline V gene, CDR1 is MNHNS and CDR2 is SASEGT. Trimming removed 6 bases from V and 0 bases from J; junction bases left unmatched: 6. This CDR3 is 15 amino acids long. Here the CDR3 reads CASRPGQAMNTEAFF. The CDR3 nucleotides are TGTGCCAGCAGGCCGGGACAGGCTATGAACACTGAAGCTTTCTTT.

J is TRBJ2-7 and V is TRBV14, with TRBD2 matching 9 bases. The germline V gene encodes CDR1 SGHDN and CDR2 FVKESK. The CDR3 is made up of 14 amino acids. V trimming: 5 bases; J trimming: 5 bases; junction bases outside the gene matches: 7. In DNA, the CDR3 is TGTGCCAGCAGCGCGGGACTAGCAACGAACGAGCAGTACTTC. Translating gives CASSAGLATNEQYF. The full variable domain, completed using reference TRBV14 and TRBJ2-7, is EAGVTQFPSHSVIEKGQTVTLRCDPISGHDNLYWYRRVMGKEIKFLLHFVKESKQDESGMPNNRFLAERTGGTYSTLKVQPAELEDSGVYFCASSAGLATNEQYFGPGTRLTVT.

This clonotype has just a few counts. The chain joins TRBV6-6 to TRBJ2-7; D ambiguous. V gave up 7 bases and J gave up 1 base, with 11 bases separating them. CDR3 length equals 13 residues. The germline V gene has CDR1 MNHNY and CDR2 SVGAGI (reference sequence). The CDR3 protein is CASTPPGSYEQYF. The DNA of the CDR3 is TGTGCCAGCACCCCGCCCGGGTCCTACGAGCAGTACTTC.

This clonotype turned up a few times. The chain couples TRBV20-1 to TRBJ1-6, with unresolved D. CDR1 is DFQATT and CDR2 is SNEGSKA in the germline V gene (reference sequence). V lost 0 bases to trimming and J lost 2 bases, with 8 bases between them. The CDR3 covers 15 residues. The CDR3 DNA sequence: TGCAGTGCTAGAGATCACAGCACCTATAATTCACCCCTCCACTTT. It yields the protein CSARDHSTYNSPLHF.

The J gene is TRBJ2-1, the V gene TRBV20-1; TRBD1 might be the D (5 bases). CDR1 and CDR2 from the germline V gene are DFQATT and SNEGSKA (reference sequence). The CDR3 has 16 amino acids. Trimming pared 0 bases from V and 4 bases from J, leaving 16 bases between. The CDR3 nucleotides read TGCAGTGCTAGAGAGGGTGACAGAGAATCTTACAATGAGCAGTTCTTC. This codes for CSAREGDRESYNEQFF.

This clonotype was observed a handful of times. CDR3 nucleotide sequence: TGTGCCAGCAGCCCTCTAGGTCGGGGGAGCACTGAAGCTTTCTTT. It translates to CASSPLGRGSTEAFF. The chain joins TRBV14 to TRBJ1-1, with D tentatively TRBD1 (5 bases). With 4 bases removed from V and 4 bases from J, the gap between germline ends came to 16 bases. Germline V gene data show CDR1 as SGHDN and CDR2 as FVKESK. This CDR3 region has 15 residues.

This chain joins TRBV13 and TRBJ2-1, with 12 bases fitting TRBD2. Germline lookup yields CDR1 PRHDT and CDR2 FYEKMQ (reference sequence). The CDR3 sequence is 15 residues long. V shed 3 bases and J 8 bases; nucleotides not matched to a gene: 5. The CDR3 protein is CASSLTSGRWDEQFF. The DNA of the CDR3 is TGTGCCAGCAGCTTGACTAGCGGGAGATGGGATGAGCAGTTCTTC.

In this sample, this clonotype turned up a few times. The chain links TRBV20-1 to TRBJ2-7, with no clear D. The CDR3 has 13 residues. Germline CDR1 and CDR2: DFQATT and SNEGSKA (reference sequence). V gave up 2 bases and J gave up 2 bases, with 10 bases separating them. The CDR3 nucleotides read TGCAGTGCTAGAAGGGTAGAAACCTACGAGCAGTACTTC. As protein: CSARRVETYEQYF.

This clonotype was recorded at least ten times. V is TRBV7-2 and J is TRBJ1-2; the D is unclear. V was trimmed by 4 bases and J by 4 bases, leaving 4 bases between them. The CDR3 consists of 11 residues. Germline V gene sequence: CDR1 SGHTA, CDR2 FQGNSA. CDR3 sequence reads: CASSSPYGYTF. In DNA form, the CDR3 reads TGTGCCAGCAGCTCCCCCTATGGCTACACCTTC. The full variable domain, its missing parts supplied by reference TRBV7-2 and TRBJ1-2, is GAGVSQSPSNKVTEKGKDVELRCDPISGHTALYWYRQSLGQGLEFLIYFQGNSAPDKSGLPSDRFSAERTGGSVSTLTIQRTQQEDSAVYLCASSSPYGYTFGSGTRLTVV.

V and J are TRBV10-2 and TRBJ1-1, with D unclear. The CDR3 contains 16 residues. Trimming left V 10 bases short and J 2 bases short, with 23 bases between. Germline CDR1 is WSHSY and CDR2 is SAAADI. CDR3 sequence (DNA): TGCGCCAAAGTGGGGATAATCCTATTCCAAAACACTGAAGCTTTCTTT. As protein: CAKVGIILFQNTEAFF.

This clonotype was counted ten times or more. This chain uses TRBV5-6 with TRBJ2-7; 7 nucleotides line up with TRBD2. CDR1 is SGHDT and CDR2 is YYEEEE in the germline V gene. The CDR3 spans 14 residues. The V gene end was trimmed by 4 bases and the J gene end by 3 bases; junction bases not matched to a gene: 7. The CDR3 DNA reads TGTGCCAGCAGCCCGGGGAGGGTAGACTACGAGCAGTACTTC. It translates to CASSPGRVDYEQYF.

The chain carries TRBV5-4 and TRBJ2-2, with 12 bases identical to TRBD2. With 2 bases clipped from V and 5 bases from J, the junction kept 4 bases outside the gene matches. There are 16 residues in the CDR3. CDR1 and CDR2 from the germline V gene are SGHNT and YYREEE (reference sequence). The CDR3 DNA reads TGTGCCAGCAGCTTCGGACTAGCGGGGAAGACCGGGGAGCTGTTTTTT. It is translated as CASSFGLAGKTGELFF. The full variable domain, its missing parts supplied by reference TRBV5-4 and TRBJ2-2, is ETGVTQSPTHLIKTRGQQVTLRCSSQSGHNTVSWYQQALGQGPQFIFQYYREEENGRGNFPPRFSGLQFPNYSSELNVNALELDDSALYLCASSFGLAGKTGELFFGEGSRLTVL.

This clonotype was recorded a few times. The V and J genes are TRBV7-9 and TRBJ1-1, with a possible D match to TRBD1 (6 bases). V was clipped by 6 bases and J by 3 bases, with 11 bases between them. CDR1 SEHNR and CDR2 FQNEAQ come from the germline V gene (reference sequence). This CDR3 spans 13 amino acids. The DNA for the CDR3 is TGTGCCAGCAGTATCAGGGGAGACACTGAAGCTTTCTTT. This encodes CASSIRGDTEAFF.

The gene calls are TRBV4-3 and TRBJ1-1; D may be TRBD1 (5 bases). The germline V gene has CDR1 LGHNA and CDR2 YSLEER. The CDR3 runs 14 residues. V gave up 0 bases and J gave up 9 bases, with 14 bases separating them. As DNA, the CDR3 is TGCGCCAGCAGCCAAGATCGAAGGACACTTCAAGCTTTCTTT. Translating it yields CASSQDRRTLQAFF.

Note on this clonotype: Here the CDR3 omits its conserved ending phenylalanine or tryptophan, so a read error is the likely source. The rearrangement links TRBV5-1 to TRBJ1-2; TRBD1 agrees at 7 bases. The germline CDR1 and CDR2 sequences are SGHRS and YFSETQ. Trimming cost V 7 bases and J 7 bases; bases outside gene matches: 13. This CDR3 has 14 amino acids. CDR3 in amino acids: CASHEGINRGGYTL. CDR3 DNA: TGCGCCAGCCACGAAGGAATTAACAGGGGTGGCTACACCCTC.

This clonotype was seen only a few times. This chain joins TRBV6-5 and TRBJ1-1; TRBD1 is a possible D gene (6 bases). CDR1 MNHEY and CDR2 SVGAGI come from the germline V gene. The CDR3 is 12 residues long. V lost 10 bases, J lost 0 bases, and 9 bases lay in between. This chain's CDR3 is CATRGVNTEAFF. The DNA of the CDR3 is TGTGCCACTAGGGGGGTGAACACTGAAGCTTTCTTT.

This clonotype was counted many times. This chain connects TRBV27 to TRBJ2-3, with D perhaps TRBD2 (5 bases). Germline lookup yields CDR1 MNHEY and CDR2 SMNVEV (reference sequence). CDR3 length equals 18 residues. The V end lost 2 bases, the J end lost 1 base, and 19 bases lay between the germline ends. The CDR3, as DNA: TGTGCCAGCAGTTTAGAAGGCAGGCGGGCATCTGGCACAGATACGCAGTATTTT. Its translation is CASSLEGRRASGTDTQYF.

This clonotype was seen a few times. The V call is TRBV7-9, the J call TRBJ2-1; 11 bases are shared with TRBD2. V was clipped by 4 bases and J by 2 bases; unmatched bases: 1. CDR1 SEHNR and CDR2 FQNEAQ come from the germline V gene (reference sequence). The CDR3 is made up of 15 amino acids. CDR3 bases: TGTGCCAGCAGCTCACTAGCGGGAGCCTACAATGAGCAGTTCTTC. This sequence encodes CASSSLAGAYNEQFF.

This clonotype appeared a few times. The chain combines TRBV20-1 with TRBJ1-4, with TRBD1 identical over 7 bases. This CDR3 is built from 15 residues. Germline CDR1 is DFQATT and CDR2 is SNEGSKA (reference sequence). The V gene end was trimmed by 3 bases and the J gene end by 4 bases; junction bases not matched to a gene: 8. CDR3 protein: CSASFPGQNNEKLFF. The CDR3 coding sequence is TGCAGTGCTAGTTTTCCGGGACAGAATAATGAAAAACTGTTTTTT.

CDR3: CSAGQRNYGYTF. The CDR3 DNA reads TGCAGCGCTGGACAGAGAAACTATGGCTACACCTTC. V and J are TRBV29-1 and TRBJ1-2, with TRBD1 as a possible D gene (6 bases). V lost 7 bases to trimming and J lost 2 bases, with 11 bases between them. The germline gives CDR1 SQVTM, CDR2 ANQGSEA. This CDR3 comprises 12 residues.

This clonotype appeared a few times. This chain links TRBV3-1 with TRBJ2-7; possible D gene TRBD1, 5 bases. Deletions cut 4 bases from V and 4 bases from J, with 14 bases between. This CDR3 spans 14 amino acids. Per germline, CDR1 LGHDT and CDR2 YNNKEL (reference sequence). CDR3 nucleotide sequence: TGTGCCAGCAGCCCGACACGGACAATGTACGAGCAGTACTTC. As protein: CASSPTRTMYEQYF.

There are a few counts of this clonotype. This rearrangement joins TRBV6-1 to TRBJ2-1; 8 bases line up with TRBD2. This CDR3 has 15 amino acids. Trimming cost V 10 bases and J 4 bases; bases outside gene matches: 12. The V gene's germline CDR1 is MNHNS and CDR2 SASEGT. As DNA, the CDR3 is TGTGCCACTACGACTAGCGCCTCAGATTACAATGAGCAGTTCTTC. It yields the protein CATTTSASDYNEQFF.

V gene TRBV12-3 or TRBV12-4 combines with J gene TRBJ1-4, with D tentatively TRBD1 (6 bases). This CDR3 contains 17 residues. Trimming cost V 6 bases and J 2 bases, with 19 bases left between them. CDR3 sequence (DNA): TGTGCCAGCAGCCCTTTAACAGGGTCTTGGACTAATGAAAAACTGTTTTTT. Protein product: CASSPLTGSWTNEKLFF.

This clonotype was picked up a small number of times. The chain couples TRBV20-1 to TRBJ2-1; 11 nucleotides match TRBD2. Germline-derived CDR1 and CDR2 are DFQATT and SNEGSKA (reference sequence). The CDR3 sequence is 15 residues long. V lost 0 bases, J lost 6 bases, and 4 bases stayed unmatched. The CDR3 DNA follows: TGCAGTGCTAGAGATCCACTAGCGGGAGTCAATGAGCAGTTCTTC. Translating it yields CSARDPLAGVNEQFF.